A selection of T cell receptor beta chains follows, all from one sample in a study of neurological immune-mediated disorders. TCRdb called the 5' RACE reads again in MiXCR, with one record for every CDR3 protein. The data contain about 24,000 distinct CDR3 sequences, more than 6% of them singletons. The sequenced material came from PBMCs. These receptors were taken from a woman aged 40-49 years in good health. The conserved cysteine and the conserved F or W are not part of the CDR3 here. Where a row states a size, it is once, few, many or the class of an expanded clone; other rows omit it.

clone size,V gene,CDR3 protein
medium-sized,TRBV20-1,SAGEGSREQY
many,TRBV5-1,ASSEGQGANNYGYT
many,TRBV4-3,ASSQDWEQGGSPLH
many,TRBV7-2,ASSLEAGLNTGELF
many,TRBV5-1,ASSSALSGTSTDTQY
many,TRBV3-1,ASSQSKDGQPQH
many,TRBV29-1,SGRSGSGVKETQY
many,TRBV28,ASSLKWGNSGLDLVGQF
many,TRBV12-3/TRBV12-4,ASSPSPATNEKLF
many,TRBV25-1,ASGGDRANNEQY
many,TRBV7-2,ASSLAGNRFYEQY
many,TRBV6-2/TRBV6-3,ASSYRDWIDRETQY
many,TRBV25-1,ASSDRGTSSPQY
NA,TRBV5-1,ASSSKPSGASYEQY
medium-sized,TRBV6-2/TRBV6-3,ASSYRGRPNTEAF